This TCR beta chain was observed in a study of sequential checkpoint blockade in melanoma. Study-level background: After both sequences, patients received maintenance nivolumab.

The CDR3 consists of 14 residues. In germline, CDR1 is SQVTM, CDR2 ANQGSEA. Treatment in this sample: randomized to nivolumab then ipilimumab (arm A) or the reverse (arm B). None of the patients previously received DNA-damaging chemotherapy. PBMC sorting kept live CD3+CD8+ cells without CD19 or CD56. Clones were sequenced by immunoSEQ multiplex PCR, and TCRdb holds only the in-frame ones, with some missing. The sample includes fewer than 14,000 clones, around two thirds of them seen just once. On this clone itself: An end of the junction differs from the germline gene, which may be a read error.

V is TRBV29-1 and J is TRBJ2-2, with 9 bases matching TRBD1. The receptor was derived from a human donor with melanoma. The sequencing used CD8+ T cells sorted from blood (inferred from file names), collected from a patient given nivolumab and ipilimumab in sequence. As DNA, the CDR3 is TGCAGCGTTCTCCGGGACAGGGAACACCGGGGAGCTGTTTTT. This codes for CSVLRDREHRGAVF.